These 21 T cell receptor beta chains originate from one sample sequenced in a study of regulatory T cells in long-lasting Graves disease. Arm-PCR of CDR3 regions with iRepertoire HTBI primers generated TCR beta libraries. TCRdb fed the multiplex PCR reads into MiXCR, producing one record per CDR3 protein. The sample yields roughly 350,000 distinct CDR3 sequences, approximately 16% seen once. Time point noted: newly diagnosed GD, antithyroid drugs for less than 3 months. There was RNA extracted from PBMCs, and the TCR library was made from it. This same sample was also taken into another study, of T cells in Graves' hyperthyroidism and ophthalmopathy.

The material was peripheral blood mononuclear cells (PBMCs), obtained at new diagnosis, from a patient treated with antithyroid drugs. The receptors were sampled from a man in his forties or fifties with Graves disease.

The J gene is TRBJ1-6, the V gene TRBV28; D not resolved. V lost 2 bases to trimming and J lost 7 bases, with 9 bases between them. Per the germline V gene, CDR1 is MDHEN and CDR2 is SYDVKM. This CDR3 contains 14 residues. The CDR3 loop reads CASSLGLLNSPLHF. DNA of the CDR3: TGTGCCAGCAGTTTAGGGCTTCTCAATTCACCCCTCCACTTT.

Many counts were recorded for this clonotype. The chain is built from TRBV7-3 and TRBJ2-1; 8 bases are shared with TRBD2. This CDR3 contains 16 residues. Germline values: CDR1 SGHTA, CDR2 FQGTGA. V was clipped by 4 bases and J by 4 bases; unmatched bases: 9. The CDR3 nucleotides are TGTGCCAGCAGCTCACCCCGGGGGGGGAGGTACAATGAGCAGTTCTTC. This translates into CASSSPRGGRYNEQFF.

This clonotype has a handful of counts. This chain links TRBV6-1 with TRBJ2-3; D gene ambiguous. This CDR3 has 15 residues. Per the germline V gene, CDR1 is MNHNS and CDR2 is SASEGT. The V gene lost 8 bases and the J gene lost 1 base, with 16 bases spanning the gap. The chain's CDR3 is CASVPLGRGTDTQYF. The CDR3 bases are TGTGCCAGCGTCCCCCTAGGACGCGGCACAGATACGCAGTATTTT.

This clonotype was counted only a few times. The rearrangement uses TRBV19 and TRBJ1-1; D call uncertain. The CDR3 runs to 12 residues. Germline assignment: CDR1 LNHDA and CDR2 SQIVND (reference sequence). Deletions cut 5 bases from V and 6 bases from J, with 10 bases between. The CDR3 nucleotides read TGTGCCAGTAGTTCGAGGTTCGCTGAAGCTTTCTTT. As protein: CASSSRFAEAFF.

This sequence joins TRBV30 and TRBJ1-2; D may be TRBD1 (5 bases). Germline V gives CDR1 GTSNPN, CDR2 SVGIG (reference sequence). The V and J ends lost 2 bases and 7 bases respectively, with 14 bases between them. This CDR3 has 13 residues. As DNA, the CDR3 is TGTGCCTGGAGTTTGGGGGGTGCTGGTGGCTACACCTTC. Protein sequence: CAWSLGGAGGYTF.

The DNA for the CDR3 is TGTGCCAGCAGCGGACAGGGCTGGGGCACCGGGGAGCTGTTTTTT. Its translation: CASSGQGWGTGELFF. The rearrangement uses TRBV9 and TRBJ2-2, with 7 bases lining up with TRBD1. J lost 4 bases, V lost 3 bases, and 6 bases had no gene match. The CDR3 totals 15 residues. Germline V gene data show CDR1 as SGDLS and CDR2 as YYNGEE.

This clonotype has more than one count but fewer than ten. The chain combines TRBV4-2 with TRBJ2-2, with 8 nucleotides matching TRBD2. The V segment lost 1 base and the J segment 4 bases; nucleotides outside the gene matches: 5. There are 16 residues in the CDR3. The germline CDR1 and CDR2 sequences are LGHNA and YNFKEQ. The CDR3 sequence is CASSQVGGARTGELFF. CDR3 coding DNA: TGTGCCAGCAGCCAAGTCGGGGGGGCTCGCACCGGGGAGCTGTTTTTT.

V is TRBV4-2 and J is TRBJ2-3, with unresolved D. V was trimmed by 1 base and J by 3 bases, leaving 5 bases between them. The CDR3 sequence is 13 residues long. Germline-derived CDR1 and CDR2 are LGHNA and YNFKEQ. This CDR3 reads CASSQGLTDTQYF. For the CDR3, the DNA is TGTGCCAGCAGCCAAGGATTGACAGATACGCAGTATTTT.

The chain couples TRBV5-6 to TRBJ1-6; D ambiguous. The germline V gene has CDR1 SGHDT and CDR2 YYEEEE. The CDR3 runs 15 residues. V lost 2 bases, J lost 4 bases, and 10 bases lay in between. CDR3 sequence reads: CASSLRPTYNSPLHF. The DNA of the CDR3 is TGTGCCAGCAGCTTACGGCCAACATATAATTCACCCCTCCACTTT.

The table lists this clonotype with many counts. The chain links TRBV11-2 to TRBJ1-6; the D gene is possibly TRBD1 (5 bases). V dropped 8 bases and J dropped 8 bases, with 16 bases sitting between them. Germline-derived CDR1 and CDR2 are SGHAT and FQNNGV. This CDR3 spans 14 amino acids. CDR3 sequence reads: CASGAGTMDSPLHF. CDR3 coding DNA: TGTGCCAGCGGGGCCGGGACCATGGATTCACCCCTCCACTTT.

The chain uses TRBV12-5 and TRBJ2-6, with a possible D match to TRBD1 (5 bases). The CDR3 is made up of 16 amino acids. V was pared by 3 bases and J by 1 base, with 10 bases between. Per germline, CDR1 LGHNT and CDR2 FRNRAP. CDR3 protein: CASGFEGASGANVLTF. The CDR3 DNA reads TGTGCTAGTGGTTTTGAAGGGGCGTCTGGGGCCAACGTCCTGACTTTC.

This clonotype was observed a few times. The rearrangement links TRBV2 to TRBJ2-2, with a tentative D call TRBD2 (7 bases). CDR1 SNHLY and CDR2 FYNNEI come from the germline V gene. This CDR3 region has 14 residues. V lost 2 bases, J lost 7 bases, and 11 bases lay in between. CDR3 sequence (DNA): TGTGCCAGCAGTGAACGGGGGGCGGTCGGGGAGCTGTTTTTT. Residues: CASSERGAVGELFF.

This clonotype was detected ten times or more. The V and J genes are TRBV5-1 and TRBJ2-2; no firm D call. CDR1 is SGHRS and CDR2 is YFSETQ in the germline V gene. V gave up 7 bases and J gave up 1 base, with 14 bases separating them. CDR3 size: 15 residues. CDR3 region: CASQVFSGNTGELFF. CDR3 in DNA: TGCGCCAGCCAAGTGTTTAGTGGGAACACCGGGGAGCTGTTTTTT.

This clonotype was seen ten or more times. The V and J genes are TRBV7-2 and TRBJ2-7; 7 bases fit TRBD1. The CDR3 has 14 residues. The germline CDR1 and CDR2 sequences are SGHTA and FQGNSA. Losses at the gene ends were 5 bases for V and 3 bases for J; bases not matched to a gene: 7. In nucleotides, the CDR3 is TGTGCCAGCAGCATGAGGACAGGTGACTACGAGCAGTACTTC. It yields the protein CASSMRTGDYEQYF. Complete variable domain (other parts from reference TRBV7-2 and TRBJ2-7): GAGVSQSPSNKVTEKGKDVELRCDPISGHTALYWYRQSLGQGLEFLIYFQGNSAPDKSGLPSDRFSAERTGGSVSTLTIQRTQQEDSAVYLCASSMRTGDYEQYFGPGTRLTVT.

Only a few counts were recorded for this clonotype. The V call is TRBV14, the J call TRBJ1-6; D not resolved. Germline values: CDR1 SGHDN, CDR2 FVKESK. This CDR3 comprises 13 residues. V gave up 5 bases and J gave up 7 bases, with 9 bases separating them. CDR3 sequence reads: CASSTIPNSPLHF. The CDR3 DNA reads TGTGCCAGCAGCACCATCCCGAATTCACCCCTCCACTTT.

The chain is built from TRBV20-1 and TRBJ2-2, with D perhaps TRBD2 (5 bases). Trimming pared 3 bases from V and 6 bases from J, leaving 14 bases between. CDR1 and CDR2 from the germline V gene are DFQATT and SNEGSKA (reference sequence). This CDR3 has 14 residues. As DNA, the CDR3 is TGCAGTGCTAGCCCCTCAGGAGGATCCGGGGAGCTGTTTTTT. As protein: CSASPSGGSGELFF.

This clonotype appeared many times. The J gene is TRBJ2-1, the V gene TRBV6-1; no clear D gene. V was pared by 7 bases and J by 1 base, with 5 bases between. CDR3 size: 12 residues. Germline CDR1 MNHNS, CDR2 SASEGT. CDR3 nucleotides: TGTGCCAGCACAGGATCCTACAATGAGCAGTTCTTC. Encoded protein: CASTGSYNEQFF.

There are many counts of this clonotype. The chain employs TRBV20-1 and TRBJ2-1, with 16 bases aligning to TRBD2. Per the germline V gene, CDR1 is DFQATT and CDR2 is SNEGSKA (reference sequence). The CDR3 is made up of 15 amino acids. The V segment lost 7 bases and the J segment 8 bases; nucleotides outside the gene matches: 8. CDR3 amino acids: CSGLPGLAGGYEQFF. The CDR3 bases are TGCAGTGGTTTACCGGGACTAGCGGGGGGGTATGAGCAGTTCTTC.

V gene TRBV4-3 combines with J gene TRBJ2-7, with TRBD1 identical over 8 bases. The CDR3 extends over 15 amino acids. Germline loops: CDR1 LGHNA, CDR2 YSLEER. The V and J ends lost 0 bases and 2 bases, in that order; junction bases with no gene match: 3. CDR3 coding DNA: TGCGCCAGCAGCCAAGAGAACAGGGGGGCCTACGAGCAGTACTTC. It specifies CASSQENRGAYEQYF.

In this sample, this clonotype turned up many times. This chain uses TRBV5-1 with TRBJ2-5, with D maybe TRBD2 (6 bases). The CDR3 spans 16 residues. The V and J ends lost 0 bases and 1 base respectively, with 13 bases between them. The germline gives CDR1 SGHRS, CDR2 YFSETQ. CDR3 protein: CASSLAGGRPQETQYF. Written as DNA, the CDR3 is TGCGCCAGCAGCTTGGCCGGGGGACGACCCCAAGAGACCCAGTACTTC.

The chain is built from TRBV13 and TRBJ1-2; perhaps TRBD1 as D (6 bases). This CDR3 has 14 amino acids. V was trimmed by 4 bases and J by 10 bases, leaving 19 bases between them. The germline V gene encodes CDR1 PRHDT and CDR2 FYEKMQ (reference sequence). The CDR3 DNA reads TGTGCCAGCAGCTCACGCCGGGCAGGGGTTGTCTACACCTTC. It yields the protein CASSSRRAGVVYTF.